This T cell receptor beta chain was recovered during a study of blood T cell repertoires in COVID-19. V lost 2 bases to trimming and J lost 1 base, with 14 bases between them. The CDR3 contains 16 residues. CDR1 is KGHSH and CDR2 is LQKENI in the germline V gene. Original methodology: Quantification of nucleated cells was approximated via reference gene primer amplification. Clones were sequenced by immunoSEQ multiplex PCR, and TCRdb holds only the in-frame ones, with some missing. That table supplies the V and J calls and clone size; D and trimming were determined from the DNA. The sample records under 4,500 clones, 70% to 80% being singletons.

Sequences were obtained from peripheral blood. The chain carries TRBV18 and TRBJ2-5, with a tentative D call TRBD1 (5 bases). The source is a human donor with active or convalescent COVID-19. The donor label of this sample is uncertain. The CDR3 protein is CASSPKGAGFQETQYF. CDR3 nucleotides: TGTGCCAGCTCACCAAAAGGGGCAGGCTTCCAAGAGACCCAGTACTTC.